This TCR beta chain was observed in a study of response to subunit inactivated influenza vaccine. Broader study findings: It was the authors' suggestion that each seasonal influenza vaccination recruits few new T cells.

The CDR3 length is 16 residues. MiXCR was run by TCRdb on the RT-PCR reads, yielding one entry per CDR3 protein. The repertoire has roughly 570,000 distinct CDR3 sequences, approximately 15% of them found once; the top ten carry around 10%. This clonotype was seen a few times. As yet, its antigen is unknown. This TCR was recovered from a man aged 45-65 years who received an inactivated influenza vaccine. The sequencing used PBMCs from blood, collected 12 days after vaccination. The J gene is TRBJ1-2, the V gene TRBV21-1; TRBD1 is taken as the D call from the table, unchecked against the DNA. TRBV21-1 is described as a pseudogene. The CDR3 DNA reads as TGTGCCAGCAGCAAAAAGGGGACGGGGCCTAACTATGGCTACACCTTC. The encoded protein is CASSKKGTGPNYGYTF.